These T cell receptor beta chains were read from a single sample in a study of T cell responses to AZD1222 COVID-19 vaccine. The protocol was immunoSEQ multiplex PCR, while the TCRdb copy is restricted to in-frame clones and leaves out a portion. Of approximately 71,000 clones in the sample, around 80% were seen once. Specimen: peripheral blood, collected on day 0 of AZD1222 vaccination. These receptors originate from an adult in good health. CDR3s include the opening cysteine and the closing phenylalanine or tryptophan. The D gene is left open where the match is weak. Only part of the rows carry a size: once, few, many, or a class if the clone is expanded.

TRBD1,TRBJ1-2,15,NA,TRBV6-1,CASSEGLAGGYGYTF,TGTGCCAGCAGTGAAGGTCTGGCAGGGGGCTATGGCTACACCTTC
TRBD1,TRBJ1-2,15,few,TRBV5-4,CASSLKTGGDYGYTF,TGTGCCAGCAGCTTAAAGACAGGGGGCGACTATGGCTACACCTTC
TRBD1,TRBJ1-1,14,NA,TRBV7-2,CASSLGQGNTEAFF,TGTGCCAGCAGCTTAGGACAGGGGAACACTGAAGCTTTCTTT
NA,TRBJ2-7,18,NA,TRBV21-1,CASSKARAAQSGSYEQYF,TGTGCCAGCAGCAAAGCCCGGGCAGCCCAATCGGGCTCCTACGAGCAGTACTTC
NA,TRBJ1-5,13,once,TRBV18,CASTDSRDQPQHF,TGTGCCAGCACCGATTCTAGGGATCAGCCCCAGCATTTT
NA,TRBJ1-5,14,once,TRBV2,CASSRDWGQSPQHF,TGTGCCAGCAGCCGGGACTGGGGCCAGTCCCCCCAGCATTTT
NA,TRBJ2-1,13,NA,TRBV3-1/TRBV3-2,CASSRPGGNEQFF,TGTGCCAGCAGCCGCCCTGGGGGGAATGAGCAGTTCTTC
TRBD1,TRBJ1-1,18,few,TRBV11-2,CASSPGQGKVVMNTEAFF,TGTGCCAGCAGCCCCGGACAGGGGAAGGTTGTAATGAACACTGAAGCTTTCTTT
NA,TRBJ2-5,15,NA,TRBV4-1,CASSQEGLVQETQYF,TGCGCCAGCAGCCAAGAAGGGTTGGTCCAAGAGACCCAGTACTTC
NA,TRBJ1-5,14,NA,TRBV27,CASSLATRNQPQHF,TGTGCCAGCAGTTTAGCAACCCGCAATCAGCCCCAGCATTTT
NA,TRBJ1-2,11,NA,TRBV30,CAWSVGGGYTF,TGTGCCTGGAGTGTCGGTGGCGGCTACACCTTC
NA,TRBJ1-3,15,few,TRBV28,CASSSGTSSGNTIYF,TGTGCCAGCAGTTCCGGGACCAGCTCTGGAAACACCATATATTTT
NA,TRBJ2-2,17,NA,TRBV3-1/TRBV3-2,CASSQDHRQLYTGELFF,TGTGCCAGCAGCCAAGATCATAGACAGCTGTACACCGGGGAGCTGTTTTTT
TRBD2,TRBJ2-6,15,NA,TRBV27,CASSFGGAGANVLTF,TGTGCCAGCAGTTTCGGGGGGGCGGGGGCCAACGTCCTGACTTTC
NA,TRBJ1-5,14,NA,TRBV6-2/TRBV6-3,CASSSGQFNQPQHF,TGTGCCAGCAGTTCAGGACAATTCAATCAGCCCCAGCATTTT
NA,TRBJ2-5,18,NA,TRBV5-8,CASSLGGPQRVRGETQYF,TGTGCCAGCAGCTTGGGCGGCCCCCAAAGGGTGAGAGGGGAGACCCAGTACTTC
NA,TRBJ2-7,12,NA,TRBV7-9,CASSPSSYEQYF,TGTGCCAGCAGCCCGAGCTCCTACGAGCAGTACTTC
NA,TRBJ2-7,14,NA,TRBV6-6,CASSHLAEGGEQYF,TGTGCCAGCAGTCACCTCGCAGAGGGGGGAGAGCAGTACTTC
TRBD1,TRBJ1-1,17,NA,TRBV19,CASSIDLEGAMNTEAFF,TGTGCCAGTAGTATAGATCTTGAGGGGGCGATGAACACTGAAGCTTTCTTT
TRBD1,TRBJ1-2,16,once,TRBV10-3,CAISEGTGGAAYGYTF,TGTGCCATCAGTGAAGGGACAGGGGGCGCCGCATATGGCTACACCTTC
NA,TRBJ1-2,13,NA,TRBV28,CASSFIRAGGYTF,TGTGCCAGCAGTTTTATACGGGCTGGAGGCTACACCTTC
NA,TRBJ1-1,12,few,TRBV29-1,CSADSGGREAFF,TGCAGCGCTGACTCTGGGGGGCGCGAAGCTTTCTTT
NA,TRBJ1-1,15,NA,TRBV5-6,CASSPTTNRVAEAFF,TGTGCCAGCAGCCCTACAACAAACAGGGTTGCTGAAGCTTTCTTT
NA,TRBJ2-7,16,NA,TRBV30,CASTSGPHTTHSEQYF,TGTGCCTCGACATCTGGACCCCACACAACACATAGCGAGCAGTACTTC
NA,TRBJ2-1,14,NA,TRBV5-1,CASSLETAYNEQFF,TGCGCCAGCAGCTTGGAGACAGCCTACAATGAGCAGTTCTTC
NA,TRBJ2-2,11,NA,TRBV7-3,CASSLTGELFF,TGTGCCAGCAGCTTAACCGGGGAGCTGTTTTTT
NA,TRBJ2-3,16,NA,TRBV7-2,CASSSRRMFNTDTQYF,TGTGCCAGCAGCTCTCGGCGGATGTTTAATACAGATACGCAGTATTTT
TRBD1,TRBJ1-6,14,once,TRBV5-1,CASSFGTGISPLHF,TGCGCCAGCAGCTTCGGGACAGGCATTTCACCCCTCCACTTT